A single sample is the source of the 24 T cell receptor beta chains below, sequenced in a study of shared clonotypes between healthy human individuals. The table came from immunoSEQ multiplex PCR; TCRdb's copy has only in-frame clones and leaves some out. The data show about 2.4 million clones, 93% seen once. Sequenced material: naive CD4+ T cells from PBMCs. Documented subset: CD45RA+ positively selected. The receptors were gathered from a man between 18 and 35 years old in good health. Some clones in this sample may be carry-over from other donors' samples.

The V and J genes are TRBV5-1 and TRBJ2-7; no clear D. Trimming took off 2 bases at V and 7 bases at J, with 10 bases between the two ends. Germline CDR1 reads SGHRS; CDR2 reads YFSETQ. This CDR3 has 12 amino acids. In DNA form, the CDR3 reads TGCGCCAGCAGCTTCTTCTCGAAGGAGCAGTACTTC. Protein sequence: CASSFFSKEQYF.

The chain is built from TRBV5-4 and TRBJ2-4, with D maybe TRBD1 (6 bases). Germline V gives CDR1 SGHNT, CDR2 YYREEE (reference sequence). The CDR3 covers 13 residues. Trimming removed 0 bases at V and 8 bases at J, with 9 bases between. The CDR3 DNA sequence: TGTGCCAGCAGCTTGGGACAGGAGGACATTCAGTACTTC. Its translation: CASSLGQEDIQYF.

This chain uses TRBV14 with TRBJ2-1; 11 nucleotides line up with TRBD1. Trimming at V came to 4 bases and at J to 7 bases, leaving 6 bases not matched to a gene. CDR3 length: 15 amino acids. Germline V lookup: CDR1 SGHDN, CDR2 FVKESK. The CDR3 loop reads CASSRTGGSGNEQFF. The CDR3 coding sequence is TGTGCCAGCAGCCGGACAGGGGGCAGTGGGAATGAGCAGTTCTTC.

CDR3 nucleotide sequence: TGTGCCAGCAGTCTTGGTTGGGGCGCCGGGGCAGGTGGCTACACCTTC. It yields the protein CASSLGWGAGAGGYTF. This chain joins TRBV28 and TRBJ1-2, with D perhaps matching TRBD1 (5 bases). Germline CDR1 reads MDHEN; CDR2 reads SYDVKM. CDR3 length: 16 residues. Trimming stripped 5 bases from V and 7 bases from J, with 23 bases between.

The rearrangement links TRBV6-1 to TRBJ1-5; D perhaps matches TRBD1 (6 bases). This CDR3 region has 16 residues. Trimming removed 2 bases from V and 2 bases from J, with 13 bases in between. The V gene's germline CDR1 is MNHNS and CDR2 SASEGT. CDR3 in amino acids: CASSELGGKRNQPQHF. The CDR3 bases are TGTGCCAGCAGTGAATTGGGGGGCAAGCGCAATCAGCCCCAGCATTTT.

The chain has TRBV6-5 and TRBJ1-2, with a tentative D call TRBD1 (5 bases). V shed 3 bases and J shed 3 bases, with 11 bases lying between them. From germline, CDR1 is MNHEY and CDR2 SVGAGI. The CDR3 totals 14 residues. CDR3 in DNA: TGTGCCAGCAGTTATTCGAACAGGCACTATGGCTACACCTTC. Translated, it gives CASSYSNRHYGYTF.

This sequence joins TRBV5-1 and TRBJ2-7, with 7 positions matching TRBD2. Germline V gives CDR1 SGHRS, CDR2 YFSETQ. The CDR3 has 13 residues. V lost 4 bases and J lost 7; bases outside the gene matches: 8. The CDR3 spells CASSGTGGAEQYF. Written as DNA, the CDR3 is TGCGCCAGCAGCGGGACGGGAGGCGCAGAGCAGTACTTC.

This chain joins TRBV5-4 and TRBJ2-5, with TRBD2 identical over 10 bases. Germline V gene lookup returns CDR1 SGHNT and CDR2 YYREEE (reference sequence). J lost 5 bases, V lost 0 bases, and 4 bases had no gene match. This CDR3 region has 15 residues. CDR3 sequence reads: CASSLDISGGETQYF. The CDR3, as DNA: TGTGCCAGCAGCTTGGATATTAGCGGGGGGGAGACCCAGTACTTC.

CDR3: CASRSGVSNQPQHF. In DNA form, the CDR3 reads TGTGCCAGCAGATCAGGGGTTAGCAATCAGCCCCAGCATTTT. The chain recombines TRBV6-5 with TRBJ1-5; the D gene is possibly TRBD1 (6 bases). The CDR3 runs 14 residues. Germline CDR1 is MNHEY and CDR2 is SVGAGI. Trimming took 6 bases from V and 0 from J, leaving 9 bases between them.

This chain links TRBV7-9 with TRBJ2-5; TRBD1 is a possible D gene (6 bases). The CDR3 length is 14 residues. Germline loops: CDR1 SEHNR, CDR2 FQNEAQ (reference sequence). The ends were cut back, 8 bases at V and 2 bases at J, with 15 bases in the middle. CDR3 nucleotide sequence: TGTGCCAGCGGCTACGACAGGTTTCAAGAGACCCAGTACTTC. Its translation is CASGYDRFQETQYF.

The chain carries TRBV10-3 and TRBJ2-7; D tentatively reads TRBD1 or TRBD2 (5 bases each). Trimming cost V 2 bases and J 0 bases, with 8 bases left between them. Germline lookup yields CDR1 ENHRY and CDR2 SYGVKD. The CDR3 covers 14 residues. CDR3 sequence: CAISEHGASYEQYF. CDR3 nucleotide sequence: TGTGCCATCAGTGAGCACGGGGCCTCCTACGAGCAGTACTTC.

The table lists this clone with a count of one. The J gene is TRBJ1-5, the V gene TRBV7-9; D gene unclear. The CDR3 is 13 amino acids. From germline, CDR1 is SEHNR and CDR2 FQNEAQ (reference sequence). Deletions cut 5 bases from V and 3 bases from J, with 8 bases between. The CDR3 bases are TGTGCCAGCAGCCAAGGCGACAATCAGCCCCAGCATTTT. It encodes CASSQGDNQPQHF.

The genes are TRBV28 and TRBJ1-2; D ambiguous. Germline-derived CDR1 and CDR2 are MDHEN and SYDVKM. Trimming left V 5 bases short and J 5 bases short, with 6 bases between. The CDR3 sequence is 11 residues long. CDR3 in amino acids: CASSEKYGYTF. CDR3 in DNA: TGTGCCAGCAGTGAAAAATATGGCTACACCTTC.

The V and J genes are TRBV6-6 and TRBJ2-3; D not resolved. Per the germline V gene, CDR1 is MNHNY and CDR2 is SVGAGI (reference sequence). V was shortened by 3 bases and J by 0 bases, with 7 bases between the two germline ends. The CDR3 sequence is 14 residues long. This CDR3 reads CASSYKSSTDTQYF. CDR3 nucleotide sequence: TGTGCCAGCAGTTATAAGTCTAGCACAGATACGCAGTATTTT.

The DNA of the CDR3 is TGTGCCAGCAGACTTGGACACCTGAACACTGAAGCTTTCTTT. Its translation is CASRLGHLNTEAFF. The chain has TRBV11-2 and TRBJ1-1; D may be TRBD1 (5 bases). CDR3 length equals 14 residues. The germline V gene encodes CDR1 SGHAT and CDR2 FQNNGV. The V gene lost 6 bases and the J gene lost 0 bases, with 11 bases spanning the gap.

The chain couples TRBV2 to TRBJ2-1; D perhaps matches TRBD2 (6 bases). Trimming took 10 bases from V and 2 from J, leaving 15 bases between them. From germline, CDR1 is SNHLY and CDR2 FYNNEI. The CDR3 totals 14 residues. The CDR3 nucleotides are TGTGCCATTACGCGCGGGGTTACCTACAATGAGCAGTTCTTC. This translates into CAITRGVTYNEQFF.

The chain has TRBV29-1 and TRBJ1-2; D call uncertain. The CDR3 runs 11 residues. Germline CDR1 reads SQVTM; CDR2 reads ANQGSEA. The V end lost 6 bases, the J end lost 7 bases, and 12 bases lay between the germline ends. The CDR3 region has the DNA TGCAGCGTAGGGCAGAGCTCTGGCTACACCTTC. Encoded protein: CSVGQSSGYTF.

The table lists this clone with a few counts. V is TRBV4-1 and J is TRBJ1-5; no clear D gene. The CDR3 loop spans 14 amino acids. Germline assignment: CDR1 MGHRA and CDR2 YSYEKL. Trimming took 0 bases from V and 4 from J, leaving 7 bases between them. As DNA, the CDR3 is TGCGCCAGCAGCCAAGATCGCCGAAATCAGCCCCAGCATTTT. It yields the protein CASSQDRRNQPQHF.

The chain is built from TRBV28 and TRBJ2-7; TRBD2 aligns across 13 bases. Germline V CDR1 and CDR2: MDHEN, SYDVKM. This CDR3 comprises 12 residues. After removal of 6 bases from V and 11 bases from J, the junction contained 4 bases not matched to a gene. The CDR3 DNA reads TGTGCCAGCAGATCTACTAGCGGGAGGGAGTACTTC. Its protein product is CASRSTSGREYF.

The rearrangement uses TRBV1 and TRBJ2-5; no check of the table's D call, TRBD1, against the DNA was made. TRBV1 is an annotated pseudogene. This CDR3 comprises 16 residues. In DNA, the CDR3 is TGCACCAGCAGCCAGGTCACAGGGTATTTTCAAGAGACCCAGTACTTC. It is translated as CTSSQVTGYFQETQYF.

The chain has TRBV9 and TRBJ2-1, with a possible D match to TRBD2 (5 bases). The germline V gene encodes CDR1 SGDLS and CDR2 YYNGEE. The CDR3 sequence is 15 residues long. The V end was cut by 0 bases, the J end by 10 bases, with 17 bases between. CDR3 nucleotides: TGTGCCAGCAGCGTAGAAGGTCTAGCCGCAGGAGAGCAGTTCTTC. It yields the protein CASSVEGLAAGEQFF.

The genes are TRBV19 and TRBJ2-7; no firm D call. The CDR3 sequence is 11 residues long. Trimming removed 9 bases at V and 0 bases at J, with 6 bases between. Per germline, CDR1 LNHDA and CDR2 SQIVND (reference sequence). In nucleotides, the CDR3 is TGTGCCAGGATGTCCTCCTACGAGCAGTACTTC. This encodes CARMSSYEQYF.

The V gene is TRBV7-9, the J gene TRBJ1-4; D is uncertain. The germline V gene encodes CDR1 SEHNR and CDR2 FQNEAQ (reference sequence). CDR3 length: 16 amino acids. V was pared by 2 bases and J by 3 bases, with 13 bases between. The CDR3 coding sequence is TGTGCCAGCAGCTTAAGAACGCCCGCCTCTAATGAAAAACTGTTTTTT. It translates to CASSLRTPASNEKLFF. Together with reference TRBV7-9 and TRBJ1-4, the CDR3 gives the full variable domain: DTGVSQNPRHKITKRGQNVTFRCDPISEHNRLYWYRQTLGQGPEFLTYFQNEAQLEKSRLLSDRFSAERPKGSFSTLEIQRTEQGDSAMYLCASSLRTPASNEKLFFGSGTQLSVL.

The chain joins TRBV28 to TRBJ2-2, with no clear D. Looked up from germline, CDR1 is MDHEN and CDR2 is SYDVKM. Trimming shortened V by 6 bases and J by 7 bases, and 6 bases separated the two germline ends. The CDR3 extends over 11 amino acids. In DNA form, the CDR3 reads TGTGCCAGCAGACAGCACGGGGAGCTGTTTTTT. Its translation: CASRQHGELFF.